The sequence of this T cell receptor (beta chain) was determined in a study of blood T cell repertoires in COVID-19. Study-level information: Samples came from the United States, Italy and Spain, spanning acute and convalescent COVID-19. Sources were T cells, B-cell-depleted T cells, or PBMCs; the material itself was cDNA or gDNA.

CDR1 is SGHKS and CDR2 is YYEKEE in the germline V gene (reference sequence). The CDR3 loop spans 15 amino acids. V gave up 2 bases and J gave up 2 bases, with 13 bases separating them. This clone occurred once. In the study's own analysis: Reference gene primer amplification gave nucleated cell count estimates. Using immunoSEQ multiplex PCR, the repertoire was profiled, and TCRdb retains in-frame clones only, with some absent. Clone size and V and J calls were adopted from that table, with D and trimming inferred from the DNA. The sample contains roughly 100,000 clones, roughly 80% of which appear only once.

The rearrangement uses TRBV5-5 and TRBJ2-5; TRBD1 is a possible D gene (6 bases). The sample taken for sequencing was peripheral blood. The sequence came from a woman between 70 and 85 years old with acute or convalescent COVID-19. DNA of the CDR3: TGTGCCAGCAGCTTACCTCTACAGGGTCAAGAGACCCAGTACTTC. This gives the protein CASSLPLQGQETQYF.